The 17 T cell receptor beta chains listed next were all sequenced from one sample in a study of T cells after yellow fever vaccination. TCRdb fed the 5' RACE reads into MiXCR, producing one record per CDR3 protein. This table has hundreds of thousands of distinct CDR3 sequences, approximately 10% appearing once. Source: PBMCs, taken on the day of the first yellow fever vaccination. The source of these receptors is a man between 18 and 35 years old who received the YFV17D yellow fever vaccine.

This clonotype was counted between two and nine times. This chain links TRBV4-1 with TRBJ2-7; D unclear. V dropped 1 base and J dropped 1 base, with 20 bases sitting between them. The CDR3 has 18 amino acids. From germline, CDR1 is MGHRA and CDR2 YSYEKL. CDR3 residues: CASSQGLSGSVGSYEQYF. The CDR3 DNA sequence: TGCGCCAGCAGCCAAGGCCTCTCCGGATCGGTGGGTTCCTACGAGCAGTACTTC.

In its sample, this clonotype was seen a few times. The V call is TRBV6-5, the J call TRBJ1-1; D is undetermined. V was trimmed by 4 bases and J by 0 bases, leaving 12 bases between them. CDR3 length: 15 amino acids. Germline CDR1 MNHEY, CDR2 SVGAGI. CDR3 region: CASSSLPFLNTEAFF. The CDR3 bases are TGTGCCAGCAGTTCACTCCCCTTCCTGAACACTGAAGCTTTCTTT.

The CDR3 spells CASSVGQGPQETQYF. The DNA for the CDR3 is TGTGCCAGCAGCGTAGGCCAAGGTCCCCAAGAGACCCAGTACTTC. The chain links TRBV9 to TRBJ2-5, with D uncertain. V dropped 0 bases and J dropped 1 base, with 10 bases sitting between them. Looked up from germline, CDR1 is SGDLS and CDR2 is YYNGEE. The CDR3 extends over 15 amino acids.

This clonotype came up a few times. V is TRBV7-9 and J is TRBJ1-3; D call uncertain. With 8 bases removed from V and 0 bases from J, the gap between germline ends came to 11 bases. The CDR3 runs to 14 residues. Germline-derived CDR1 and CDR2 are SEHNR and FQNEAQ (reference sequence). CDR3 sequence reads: CASLDLSSGNTIYF. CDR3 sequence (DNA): TGTGCCAGCCTGGACCTCAGCTCTGGAAACACCATATATTTT.

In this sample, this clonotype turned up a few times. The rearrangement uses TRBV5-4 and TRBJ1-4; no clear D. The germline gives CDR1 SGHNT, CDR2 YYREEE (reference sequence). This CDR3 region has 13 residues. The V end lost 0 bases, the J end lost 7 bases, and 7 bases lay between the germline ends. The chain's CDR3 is CASSLGTSEKLFF. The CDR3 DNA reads TGTGCCAGCAGCTTGGGTACAAGTGAAAAACTGTTTTTT.

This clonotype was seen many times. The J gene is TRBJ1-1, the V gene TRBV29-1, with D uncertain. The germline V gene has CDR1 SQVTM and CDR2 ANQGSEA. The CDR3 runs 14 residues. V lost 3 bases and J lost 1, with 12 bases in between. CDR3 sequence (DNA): TGCAGCGTTGAGGAGACCTTGGGGAACACTGAAGCTTTCTTT. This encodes CSVEETLGNTEAFF.

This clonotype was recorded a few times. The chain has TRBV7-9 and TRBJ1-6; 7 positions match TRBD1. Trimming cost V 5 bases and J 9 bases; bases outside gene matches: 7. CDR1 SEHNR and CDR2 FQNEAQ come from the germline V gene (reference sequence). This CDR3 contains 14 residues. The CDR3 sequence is CASSAGTDSSPLHF. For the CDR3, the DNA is TGTGCCAGCAGCGCGGGGACAGATAGTTCACCCCTCCACTTT.

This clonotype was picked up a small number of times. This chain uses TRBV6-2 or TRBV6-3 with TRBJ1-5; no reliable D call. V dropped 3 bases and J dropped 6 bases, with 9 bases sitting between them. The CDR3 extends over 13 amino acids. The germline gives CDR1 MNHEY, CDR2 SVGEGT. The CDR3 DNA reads TGTGCCAGCAGTTATCAGCTCCTTCAGCCCCAGCATTTT. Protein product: CASSYQLLQPQHF.

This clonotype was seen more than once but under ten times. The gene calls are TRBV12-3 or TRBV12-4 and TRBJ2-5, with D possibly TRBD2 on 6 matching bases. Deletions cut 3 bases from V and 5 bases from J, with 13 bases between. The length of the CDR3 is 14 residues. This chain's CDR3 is CASSLSGEGETQYF. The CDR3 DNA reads TGTGCCAGCAGTTTGTCGGGGGAAGGGGAGACCCAGTACTTC.

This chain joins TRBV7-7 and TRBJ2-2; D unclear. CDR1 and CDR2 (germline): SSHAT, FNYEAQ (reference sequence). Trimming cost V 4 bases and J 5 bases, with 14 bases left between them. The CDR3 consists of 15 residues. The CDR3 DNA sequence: TGTGCCAGCAGCTCCTCTCGGAGCAATACCGGGGAGCTGTTTTTT. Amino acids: CASSSSRSNTGELFF.

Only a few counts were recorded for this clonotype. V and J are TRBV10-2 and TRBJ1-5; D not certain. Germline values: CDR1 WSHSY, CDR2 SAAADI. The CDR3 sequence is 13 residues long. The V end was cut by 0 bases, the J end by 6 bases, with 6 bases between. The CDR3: CASSESIPQPQHF. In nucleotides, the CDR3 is TGCGCCAGCAGTGAGTCTATCCCTCAGCCCCAGCATTTT.

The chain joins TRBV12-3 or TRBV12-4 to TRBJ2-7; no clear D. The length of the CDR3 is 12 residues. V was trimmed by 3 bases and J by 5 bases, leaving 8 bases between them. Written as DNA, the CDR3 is TGTGCCAGCAGTTTCGGGCAGAACGAGCAGTACGTC. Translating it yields CASSFGQNEQYV.

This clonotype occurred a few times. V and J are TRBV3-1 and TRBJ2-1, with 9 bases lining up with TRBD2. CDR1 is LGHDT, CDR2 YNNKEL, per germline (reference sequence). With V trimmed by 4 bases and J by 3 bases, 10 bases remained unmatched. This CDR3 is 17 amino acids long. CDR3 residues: CASSLWMGGGDYNEQFF. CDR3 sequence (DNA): TGTGCCAGCAGCCTCTGGATGGGCGGGGGGGACTACAATGAGCAGTTCTTC.

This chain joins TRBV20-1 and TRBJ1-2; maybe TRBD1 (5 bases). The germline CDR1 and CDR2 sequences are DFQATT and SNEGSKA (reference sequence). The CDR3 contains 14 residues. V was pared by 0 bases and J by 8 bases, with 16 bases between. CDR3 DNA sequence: TGCAGTGCTAGAGATAAAAGGGGTTCGGGCGGCTACACCTTC. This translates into CSARDKRGSGGYTF.

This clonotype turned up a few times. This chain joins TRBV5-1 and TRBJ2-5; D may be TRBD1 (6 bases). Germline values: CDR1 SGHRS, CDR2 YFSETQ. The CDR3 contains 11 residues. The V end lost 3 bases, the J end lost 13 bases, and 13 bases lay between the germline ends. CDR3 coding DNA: TGCGCCAGCAGCTCAACAGGGCTCTGGTACTTC. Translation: CASSSTGLWYF.

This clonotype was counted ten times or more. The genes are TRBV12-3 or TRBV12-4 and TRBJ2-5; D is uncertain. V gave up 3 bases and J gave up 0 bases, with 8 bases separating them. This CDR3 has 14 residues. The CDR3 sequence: CASSFRFYQETQYF. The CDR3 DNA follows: TGTGCCAGCAGTTTCAGGTTCTACCAAGAGACCCAGTACTTC.

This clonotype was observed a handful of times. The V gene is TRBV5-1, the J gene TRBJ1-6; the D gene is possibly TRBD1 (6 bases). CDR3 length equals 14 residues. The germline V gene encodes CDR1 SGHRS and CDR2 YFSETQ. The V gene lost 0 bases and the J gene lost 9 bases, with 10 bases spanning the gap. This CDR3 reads CASSLGTRGSPLHF. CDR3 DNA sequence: TGCGCCAGCAGCTTGGGAACCAGGGGTTCACCCCTCCACTTT.